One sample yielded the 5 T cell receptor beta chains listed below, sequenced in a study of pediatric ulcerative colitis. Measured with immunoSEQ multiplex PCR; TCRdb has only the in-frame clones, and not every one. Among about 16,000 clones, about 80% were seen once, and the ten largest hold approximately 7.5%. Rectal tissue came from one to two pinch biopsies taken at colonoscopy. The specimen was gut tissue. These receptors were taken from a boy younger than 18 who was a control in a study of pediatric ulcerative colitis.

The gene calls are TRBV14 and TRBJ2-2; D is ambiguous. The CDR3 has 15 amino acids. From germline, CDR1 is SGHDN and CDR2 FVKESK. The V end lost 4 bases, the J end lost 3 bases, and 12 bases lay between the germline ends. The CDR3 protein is CASSRRLVDTGELFF. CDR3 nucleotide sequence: TGTGCCAGCAGCCGGCGTTTAGTGGACACCGGGGAGCTGTTTTTT.

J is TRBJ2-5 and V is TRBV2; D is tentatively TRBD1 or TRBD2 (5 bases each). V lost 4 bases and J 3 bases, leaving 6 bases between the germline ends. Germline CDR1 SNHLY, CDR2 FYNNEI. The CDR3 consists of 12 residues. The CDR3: CASSGDEETQYF. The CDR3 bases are TGTGCCAGCAGTGGGGACGAAGAGACCCAGTACTTC.

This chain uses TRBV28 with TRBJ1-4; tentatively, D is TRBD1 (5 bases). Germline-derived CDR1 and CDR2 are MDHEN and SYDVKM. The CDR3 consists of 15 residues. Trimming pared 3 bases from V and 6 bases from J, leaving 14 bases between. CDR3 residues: CASSLGGPGHEKLFF. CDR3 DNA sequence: TGTGCCAGCAGTTTGGGGGGACCTGGGCATGAAAAACTGTTTTTT.

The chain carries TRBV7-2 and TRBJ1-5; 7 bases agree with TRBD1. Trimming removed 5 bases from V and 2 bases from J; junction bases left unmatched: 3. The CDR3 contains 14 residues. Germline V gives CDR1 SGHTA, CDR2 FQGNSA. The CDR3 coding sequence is TGTGCCAGCAGCCTAACAGGGGGCAATCAGCCCCAGCATTTT. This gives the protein CASSLTGGNQPQHF.

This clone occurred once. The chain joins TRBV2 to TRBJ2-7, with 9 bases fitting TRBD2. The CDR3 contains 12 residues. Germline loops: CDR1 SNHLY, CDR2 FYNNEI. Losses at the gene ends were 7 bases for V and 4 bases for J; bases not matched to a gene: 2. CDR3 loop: CASKTSGYEQYF. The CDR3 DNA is TGTGCCAGCAAGACTAGCGGTTACGAGCAGTACTTC.